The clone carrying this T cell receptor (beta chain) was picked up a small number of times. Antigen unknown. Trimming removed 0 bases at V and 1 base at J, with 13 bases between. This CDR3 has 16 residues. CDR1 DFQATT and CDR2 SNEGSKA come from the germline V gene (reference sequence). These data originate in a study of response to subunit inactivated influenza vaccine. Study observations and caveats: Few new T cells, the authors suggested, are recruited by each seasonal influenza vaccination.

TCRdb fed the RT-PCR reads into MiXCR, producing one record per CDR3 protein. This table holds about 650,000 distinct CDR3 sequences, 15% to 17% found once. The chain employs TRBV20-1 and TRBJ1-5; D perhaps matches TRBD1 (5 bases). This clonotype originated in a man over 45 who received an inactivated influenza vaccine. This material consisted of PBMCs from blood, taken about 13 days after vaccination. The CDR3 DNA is TGCAGTGCTAGAGATCCGCGGGACGGGAGCAATCAGCCCCAGCATTTT. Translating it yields CSARDPRDGSNQPQHF.